Below are 28 T cell receptor beta chains sequenced from a single sample in a study of blood T cells in healthy people across ages. The use of a sample-barcoded 5' primer and a J-beta primer mix characterized a second PCR of roughly 6 to 11 cycles. MiXCR, run by TCRdb on the 5' RACE reads, gives a single entry per CDR3 protein. The sample holds 1.2 million to 1.5 million distinct CDR3 sequences, roughly 59% seen once. Specimen: blood. The source is a man younger than 35 in good health.

V and J are TRBV12-3 or TRBV12-4 and TRBJ2-2; D is uncertain. The CDR3 spans 15 residues. The V gene lost 4 bases and the J gene lost 0 bases, with 9 bases spanning the gap. The CDR3 nucleotides are TGTGCCAGCAGTTGGAGACCCTCGAACACCGGGGAGCTGTTTTTT. It specifies CASSWRPSNTGELFF.

This chain connects TRBV27 to TRBJ2-2; no reliable D call. This CDR3 contains 14 residues. V was pared by 6 bases and J by 5 bases, with 13 bases between. Germline V gene data show CDR1 as MNHEY and CDR2 as SMNVEV (reference sequence). In DNA, the CDR3 is TGTGCCAGCAGGATTAACAAGGTGACCGGGGAGCTGTTTTTT. Translating gives CASRINKVTGELFF.

V gene TRBV4-1 combines with J gene TRBJ2-4, with a possible D match to TRBD1 (6 bases). The ends were cut back, 2 bases at V and 14 bases at J, with 16 bases in the middle. The CDR3 has 13 amino acids. Germline lookup yields CDR1 MGHRA and CDR2 YSYEKL. The CDR3 protein is CASSQSIGQSEYF. Here the CDR3 DNA reads TGCGCCAGCAGCCAATCGATAGGACAGTCAGAGTACTTC.

This rearrangement joins TRBV20-1 to TRBJ2-1; 7 bases match TRBD2. This CDR3 spans 12 amino acids. V lost 6 bases to trimming and J lost 8 bases; unmatched junction nucleotides: 7. CDR1 and CDR2 from the germline V gene are DFQATT and SNEGSKA (reference sequence). CDR3 sequence reads: CSAGRETYEQFF. The DNA of the CDR3 is TGCAGTGCGGGGCGGGAGACCTATGAGCAGTTCTTC.

This sequence joins TRBV4-2 and TRBJ2-3; D is possibly TRBD1 (6 bases). The V and J ends lost 2 bases and 3 bases respectively, with 24 bases between them. The CDR3 has 19 amino acids. CDR1 is LGHNA, CDR2 YNFKEQ, per germline. CDR3 loop: CASSQPGALQVDRTDTQYF. The CDR3 coding sequence is TGTGCCAGCAGCCAACCGGGCGCCCTCCAAGTCGACAGGACAGATACGCAGTATTTT.

The V call is TRBV5-6, the J call TRBJ2-1; the D is unclear. Germline V CDR1 and CDR2: SGHDT, YYEEEE. V was trimmed by 2 bases and J by 9 bases, leaving 15 bases between them. The CDR3 length is 14 residues. The CDR3 is CASSFYQLLAEQFF. The CDR3 DNA is TGTGCCAGCAGCTTTTATCAGCTGTTAGCTGAGCAGTTCTTC.

This clonotype came up a few times. The chain joins TRBV20-1 to TRBJ2-1; D is undetermined. V lost 0 bases and J 9 bases, leaving 18 bases between the germline ends. The CDR3 loop spans 15 amino acids. Germline CDR1 DFQATT, CDR2 SNEGSKA (reference sequence). CDR3 region: CSARDTGVSVSEQFF. The CDR3 bases are TGCAGTGCTAGAGATACGGGCGTAAGTGTTAGTGAGCAGTTCTTC.

The chain employs TRBV7-2 and TRBJ2-5; D not resolved. Trimming stripped 0 bases from V and 5 bases from J, with 13 bases between. The V gene's germline CDR1 is SGHTA and CDR2 FQGNSA. This CDR3 region has 15 residues. The CDR3 DNA reads as TGTGCCAGCAGCTTAGCGCTAAGAAGTTACGAGACCCAGTACTTC. The encoded protein is CASSLALRSYETQYF.

V usage is TRBV5-1 and J usage is TRBJ2-3, with 11 bases aligning to TRBD2. This CDR3 has 15 amino acids. Germline V CDR1 and CDR2: SGHRS, YFSETQ. The J segment lost 3 bases and the V segment lost 7 bases, leaving 7 bases of the junction unmatched. CDR3 DNA sequence: TGCGCCAGCGGGCCCGGGACTAGCGGAACAGATACGCAGTATTTT. Translation: CASGPGTSGTDTQYF.

About this clonotype itself: At one end the junction does not follow the germline gene, possibly because of a read error. CDR3 DNA: TGTGCCGCCAGCGGGTCTGGGGCCAACGTCCTGACTTTC. Translated, it gives CAASGSGANVLTF. The J gene is TRBJ2-6, the V gene TRBV15; perhaps TRBD2 as D (6 bases). CDR3 length equals 13 residues. Germline V gene lookup returns CDR1 LNHNV and CDR2 YYDKDF (reference sequence).

This clonotype has only one observation. The genes are TRBV12-3 or TRBV12-4 and TRBJ2-1, with D maybe TRBD1 (5 bases). The J call is in doubt because the DNA end fits TRBJ2-7 better. The length of the CDR3 is 14 residues. The CDR3 nucleotides read TGTGCCAGCAGTACAAGACAGTCTGCGTACGAGCAGTACTTC. Translated: CASSTRQSAYEQYF.

This clonotype was observed a few times. The genes are TRBV6-6 and TRBJ2-7; TRBD2 matches at 10 bases. Trimming cost V 10 bases and J 4 bases; bases outside gene matches: 7. This CDR3 comprises 13 residues. In germline, CDR1 is MNHNY, CDR2 SVGAGI (reference sequence). The CDR3 DNA follows: TGTGCCACCACCCAGGGACTAGCGTACGAGCAGTACTTC. It encodes CATTQGLAYEQYF.

V usage is TRBV20-1 and J usage is TRBJ1-6, with D possibly matching TRBD1 (5 bases). The V end was cut by 5 bases, the J end by 10 bases, with 21 bases between. This CDR3 contains 15 residues. Germline V gene data show CDR1 as DFQATT and CDR2 as SNEGSKA (reference sequence). The CDR3 protein is CSAPAPRESGSPLHF. In DNA, the CDR3 is TGCAGTGCTCCCGCCCCCAGGGAGTCCGGCTCACCCCTCCACTTT.

The V call is TRBV19, the J call TRBJ2-5; 9 positions agree with TRBD1. V lost 4 bases to trimming and J lost 7 bases; unmatched junction nucleotides: 10. From germline, CDR1 is LNHDA and CDR2 SQIVND (reference sequence). The CDR3 covers 15 residues. The CDR3 loop reads CASSTQTGGDGTQYF. The CDR3 nucleotides read TGTGCCAGTAGTACCCAAACAGGGGGCGATGGGACCCAGTACTTC.

This chain joins TRBV6-5 and TRBJ1-2, with 10 nucleotides matching TRBD1. CDR3 length equals 15 residues. Germline V gene data show CDR1 as MNHEY and CDR2 as SVGAGI. Unmatched junction bases numbered 8, after V lost 6 bases and J lost 4 bases. The CDR3 sequence is CASRWTGGVLYGYTF. CDR3 sequence (DNA): TGTGCCAGCAGATGGACAGGGGGGGTTCTCTATGGCTACACCTTC.

V usage is TRBV20-1 and J usage is TRBJ2-5, with D uncertain. The V and J ends lost 0 bases and 5 bases respectively, with 16 bases between them. Germline lookup yields CDR1 DFQATT and CDR2 SNEGSKA (reference sequence). The length of the CDR3 is 15 residues. The CDR3 sequence: CSARDPRGVGETQYF. CDR3 bases: TGCAGTGCTAGAGATCCTCGTGGGGTTGGTGAGACCCAGTACTTC.

Here the CDR3 reads CASSFDRTNGLTYEQYF. The CDR3, as DNA: TGTGCCAGCAGTTTCGACCGTACTAACGGCCTTACCTACGAGCAGTACTTC. This rearrangement joins TRBV12-3 or TRBV12-4 to TRBJ2-7; D not resolved. The CDR3 covers 17 residues. Trimming took 3 bases from V and 2 from J, leaving 20 bases between them.

Only one count was recorded for this clonotype. The chain carries TRBV20-1 and TRBJ2-1; possible D gene TRBD1, 6 bases. The germline V gene has CDR1 DFQATT and CDR2 SNEGSKA (reference sequence). The CDR3 has 14 residues. V gave up 3 bases and J gave up 6 bases, with 15 bases separating them. The CDR3 DNA reads TGCAGTGCTAGCAAGACAGGTCAAGGCAATGAGCAGTTCTTC. Its protein product is CSASKTGQGNEQFF.

This clonotype was observed a few times. One junction end does not reproduce the germline sequence, and a read error may be involved. V gene TRBV7-7 combines with J gene TRBJ2-5; D call uncertain. The CDR3 extends over 13 amino acids. Per germline, CDR1 SSHAT and CDR2 FNYEAQ (reference sequence). Here the CDR3 reads CASSLANQETQYF. CDR3 in DNA: TGTGCTAGCAGCTTAGCCAACCAAGAGACCCAGTACTTC.

The V and J genes are TRBV12-3 or TRBV12-4 and TRBJ2-3; D not certain. The CDR3 is 14 residues long. Trimming pared 2 bases from V and 0 bases from J, leaving 6 bases between. The CDR3 reads CASSLMASTDTQYF. Written as DNA, the CDR3 is TGTGCCAGCAGTTTAATGGCTAGCACAGATACGCAGTATTTT.

The J gene is TRBJ2-7, the V gene TRBV20-1; D is possibly TRBD1 or TRBD2 (5 bases each). V was trimmed by 0 bases and J by 3 bases, leaving 15 bases between them. Germline V CDR1 and CDR2: DFQATT, SNEGSKA (reference sequence). The CDR3 is 15 residues long. CDR3 loop: CSAREPGPSHYEQYF. The CDR3 region has the DNA TGCAGTGCTAGAGAACCGGGACCTTCCCACTACGAGCAGTACTTC.

The V and J genes are TRBV29-1 and TRBJ2-1; no firm D call. Germline V gene sequence: CDR1 SQVTM, CDR2 ANQGSEA. The CDR3 length is 16 residues. The V and J ends lost 1 base and 1 base respectively, with 14 bases between them. CDR3 in DNA: TGCAGCGTTGAAGGAAGGGCCAGACATTCCTACAATGAGCAGTTCTTC. Its protein is CSVEGRARHSYNEQFF.

The rearrangement joins TRBV27 to TRBJ2-7; 7 bases are a match to TRBD2. This CDR3 spans 15 amino acids. The J segment lost 2 bases and the V segment lost 6 bases, leaving 10 bases of the junction unmatched. Germline lookup yields CDR1 MNHEY and CDR2 SMNVEV (reference sequence). The DNA of the CDR3 is TGTGCCAGCAGCCATAGAGCGGGAACCACCTACGAGCAGTACTTC. Translated: CASSHRAGTTYEQYF.

The J gene is TRBJ2-1, the V gene TRBV5-1; 11 bases line up with TRBD2. The germline gives CDR1 SGHRS, CDR2 YFSETQ. This CDR3 has 15 residues. Trimming took 1 base from V and 9 from J; bases not matched to a gene: 6. The CDR3 bases are TGCGCCAGCAGCTTGTTAGCGGGAGGGCGTAGTGAGCAGTTCTTC. The encoded protein is CASSLLAGGRSEQFF.

J is TRBJ1-4 and V is TRBV6-2 or TRBV6-3; tentative D call: TRBD1 (6 bases). Deletions cut 6 bases from V and 6 bases from J, with 20 bases between. There are 16 residues in the CDR3. Germline assignment: CDR1 MNHEY and CDR2 SVGEGT. The CDR3 region is CASRTGTGQRYEKLFF. The CDR3 DNA follows: TGTGCCAGCAGGACCGGTACTGGACAGCGGTATGAAAAACTGTTTTTT.

The genes are TRBV7-2 and TRBJ2-1; 7 bases are a match to TRBD2. Germline CDR1 reads SGHTA; CDR2 reads FQGNSA. J was trimmed by 2 bases and V by 3 bases; bases with no gene match: 10. The CDR3 totals 17 residues. Written as DNA, the CDR3 is TGTGCCAGCAGCTTGATAACCGGGAGGCCCCCCTACAATGAGCAGTTCTTC. Its translation is CASSLITGRPPYNEQFF.

At least ten counts were recorded for this clonotype. This sequence joins TRBV27 and TRBJ1-1; D not certain. In germline, CDR1 is MNHEY, CDR2 SMNVEV (reference sequence). Deletions cut 7 bases from V and 0 bases from J, with 6 bases between. The CDR3 runs to 12 residues. The CDR3 spells CASKKVNTEAFF. CDR3 nucleotides: TGTGCCAGCAAGAAGGTGAACACTGAAGCTTTCTTT.

This clonotype has only a few counts. J is TRBJ2-7 and V is TRBV12-3 or TRBV12-4, with D perhaps being TRBD1 or TRBD2 (6 bases each). V was trimmed by 1 base and J by 0 bases, leaving 16 bases between them. There are 17 residues in the CDR3. As DNA, the CDR3 is TGTGCCAGCAGTTTAGGCGGTGGGGGGCCCACCTCCTACGAGCAGTACTTC. As protein: CASSLGGGGPTSYEQYF.